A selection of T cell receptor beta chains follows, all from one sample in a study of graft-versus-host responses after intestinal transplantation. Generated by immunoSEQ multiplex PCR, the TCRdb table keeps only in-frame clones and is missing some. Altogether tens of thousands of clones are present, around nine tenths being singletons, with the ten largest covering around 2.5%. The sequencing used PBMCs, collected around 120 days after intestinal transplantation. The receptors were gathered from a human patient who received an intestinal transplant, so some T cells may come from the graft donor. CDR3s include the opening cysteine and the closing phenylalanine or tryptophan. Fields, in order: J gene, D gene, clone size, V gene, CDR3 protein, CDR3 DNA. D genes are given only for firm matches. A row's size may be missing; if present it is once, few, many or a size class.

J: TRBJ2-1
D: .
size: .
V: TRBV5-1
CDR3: CASSLEAADSYNEQFF
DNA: TGCGCCAGCAGCTTGGAAGCGGCAGACTCCTACAATGAGCAGTTCTTC

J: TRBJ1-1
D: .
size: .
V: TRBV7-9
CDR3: CASRTLNTEAFF
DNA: TGTGCCAGCCGGACCCTGAACACTGAAGCTTTCTTT

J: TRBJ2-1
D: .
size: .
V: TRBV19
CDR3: CASSIGLDNEQFF
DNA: TGTGCCAGTAGTATAGGACTAGACAATGAGCAGTTCTTC

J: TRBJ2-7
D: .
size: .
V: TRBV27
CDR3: CASSSPDTGRYEQYF
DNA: TGTGCCAGCAGTTCCCCGGACACAGGGCGCTACGAGCAGTACTTC

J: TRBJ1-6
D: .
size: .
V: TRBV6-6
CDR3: CASSPEGSSPLHF
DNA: TGTGCCAGCAGCCCCGAGGGTAGTTCACCCCTCCACTTT

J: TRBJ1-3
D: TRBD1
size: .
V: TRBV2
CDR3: CASRAGTGSGNTIYF
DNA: TGTGCCAGCAGAGCTGGGACAGGCTCTGGAAACACCATATATTTT

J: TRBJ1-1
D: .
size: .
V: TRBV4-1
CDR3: CATGRGVGTEAFF
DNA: TGCGCCACCGGGCGGGGCGTCGGCACTGAAGCTTTCTTT

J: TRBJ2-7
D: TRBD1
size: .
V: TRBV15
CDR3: CATQGTGSSYEQYF
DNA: TGTGCCACCCAGGGGACAGGCTCCTCCTACGAGCAGTACTTC

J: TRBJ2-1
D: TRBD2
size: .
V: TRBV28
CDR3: CASSPFSGGIPYNEQFF
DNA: TGTGCCAGCAGCCCCTTTAGCGGGGGAATCCCCTACAATGAGCAGTTCTTC

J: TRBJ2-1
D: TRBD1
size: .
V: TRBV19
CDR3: CASSWDSLSYNEQFF
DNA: TGTGCCAGTAGTTGGGACAGCCTCTCCTACAATGAGCAGTTCTTC

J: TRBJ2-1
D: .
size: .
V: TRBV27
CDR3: CASILAPGPINEQFF
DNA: TGTGCCAGCATCCTAGCGCCGGGACCGATCAATGAGCAGTTCTTC

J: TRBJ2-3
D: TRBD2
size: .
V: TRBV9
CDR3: CASSVASSGASTDTQYF
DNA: TGTGCCAGCAGCGTAGCGTCTAGCGGAGCCAGCACAGATACGCAGTATTTT

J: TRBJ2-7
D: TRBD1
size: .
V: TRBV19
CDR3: CASSPYPGTGAYEQYF
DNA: TGTGCCAGTAGTCCATACCCCGGGACAGGGGCTTACGAGCAGTACTTC

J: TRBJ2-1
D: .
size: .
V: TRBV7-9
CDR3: CASSSPLDNEQFF
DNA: TGTGCCAGCAGCTCCCCCTTAGACAATGAGCAGTTCTTC

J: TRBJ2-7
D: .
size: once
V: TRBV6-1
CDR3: CASSEIGTEGYEQYF
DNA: TGTGCCAGCAGTGAAATAGGGACTGAGGGTTACGAGCAGTACTTC

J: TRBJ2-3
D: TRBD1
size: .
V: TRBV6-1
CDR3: CASSPGQGSADTQYF
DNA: TGTGCCAGCAGTCCGGGACAGGGTAGTGCAGATACGCAGTATTTT

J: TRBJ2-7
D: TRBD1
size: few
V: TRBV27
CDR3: CASSHGQDYEQYF
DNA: TGTGCCAGCAGTCACGGACAGGACTACGAGCAGTACTTC

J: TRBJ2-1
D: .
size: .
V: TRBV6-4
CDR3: CASSDSGGSANEQFF
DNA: TGTGCCAGCAGTGACTCGGGCGGCTCGGCGAATGAGCAGTTCTTC

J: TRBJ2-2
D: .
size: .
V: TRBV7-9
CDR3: CASRGGRRDTGELFF
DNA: TGTGCCAGCAGGGGGGGCCGTCGTGACACCGGGGAGCTGTTTTTT

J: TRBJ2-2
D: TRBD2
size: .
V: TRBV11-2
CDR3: CASSRKRGGDTGELFF
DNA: TGTGCCAGCAGTAGGAAACGGGGAGGGGACACCGGGGAGCTGTTTTTT

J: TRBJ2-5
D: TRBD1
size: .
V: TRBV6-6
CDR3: CASRRDRIQETQYF
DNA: TGTGCCAGCAGAAGGGACAGGATTCAAGAGACCCAGTACTTC

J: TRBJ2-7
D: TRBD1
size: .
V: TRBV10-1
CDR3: CASSETKGALSYEQYF
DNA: TGCGCCAGCAGTGAGACCAAGGGGGCCCTCTCCTACGAGCAGTACTTC

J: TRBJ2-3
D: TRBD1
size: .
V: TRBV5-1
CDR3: CASRSQGGTDTQYF
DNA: TGCGCCAGCAGAAGCCAGGGGGGCACAGATACGCAGTATTTT

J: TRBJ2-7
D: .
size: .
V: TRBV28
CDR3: CASRNPGLFQREQYF
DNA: TGTGCCAGCCGGAACCCGGGACTCTTTCAACGAGAGCAGTACTTC

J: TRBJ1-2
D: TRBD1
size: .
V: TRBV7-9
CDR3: CASSLSWDRGPYGYTF
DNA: TGTGCCAGCAGCTTAAGCTGGGACAGGGGGCCCTATGGCTACACCTTC

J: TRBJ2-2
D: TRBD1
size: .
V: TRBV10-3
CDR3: CATATGDYTGELFF
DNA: TGTGCCACCGCCACAGGGGATTACACCGGGGAGCTGTTTTTT

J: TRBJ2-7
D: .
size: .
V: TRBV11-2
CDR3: CASSLDMYEQYF
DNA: TGTGCCAGCAGCCTGGACATGTACGAGCAGTACTTC

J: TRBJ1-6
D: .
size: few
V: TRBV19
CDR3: CASSLLTDNSPLHF
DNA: TGTGCCAGTAGCCTTCTTACGGACAATTCACCCCTCCACTTT

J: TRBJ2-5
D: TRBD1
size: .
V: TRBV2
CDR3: CASSQGQGAVAETQYF
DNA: TGTGCCAGCAGTCAGGGACAGGGGGCGGTCGCGGAGACCCAGTACTTC

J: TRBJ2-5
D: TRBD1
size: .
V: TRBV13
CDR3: CASSLDRDGETQYF
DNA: TGTGCCAGCAGCTTGGACAGGGATGGAGAGACCCAGTACTTC

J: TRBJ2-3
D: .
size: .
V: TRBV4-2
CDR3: CASSQVGLRTSWDTQYF
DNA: TGTGCCAGCAGCCAAGTCGGCCTTCGCACGAGTTGGGATACGCAGTATTTT

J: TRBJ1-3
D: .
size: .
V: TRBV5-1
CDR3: CASSLGGTSGNTIYF
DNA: TGCGCCAGCAGCTTAGGGGGGACCTCTGGAAACACCATATATTTT

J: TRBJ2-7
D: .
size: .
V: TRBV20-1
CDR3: CSATEGDEQYF
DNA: TGCAGTGCAACGGAGGGGGACGAGCAGTACTTC

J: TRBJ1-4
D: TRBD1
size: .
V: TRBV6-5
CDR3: CASRGRGINEKLFF
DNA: TGTGCCAGCAGGGGCAGGGGGATTAATGAAAAACTGTTTTTT

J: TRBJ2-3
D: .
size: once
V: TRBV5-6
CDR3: CASSRTLPDTQYF
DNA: TGTGCCAGCAGCCGGACCCTTCCCGATACGCAGTATTTT

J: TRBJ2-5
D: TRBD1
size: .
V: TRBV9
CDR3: CASSFRTGWGETQYF
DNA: TGTGCCAGCAGCTTCCGGACAGGTTGGGGGGAGACCCAGTACTTC

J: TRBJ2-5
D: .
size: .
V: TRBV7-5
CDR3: CARSPRTSGWYQETQYF
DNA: TGTGCCAGAAGCCCGCGGACTAGCGGGTGGTACCAAGAGACCCAGTACTTC

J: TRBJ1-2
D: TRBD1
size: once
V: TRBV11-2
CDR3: CASSRLDRDYGYTF
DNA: TGTGCCAGCAGCAGACTGGACAGGGACTATGGCTACACCTTC

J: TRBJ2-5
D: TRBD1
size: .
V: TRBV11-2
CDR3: CASSLTQGRETQYF
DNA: TGTGCCAGCAGCTTAACACAGGGGCGGGAGACCCAGTACTTC

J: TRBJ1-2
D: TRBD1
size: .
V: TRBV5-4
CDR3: CASSLQGAIGYTF
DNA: TGTGCCAGCAGCTTACAGGGGGCGATCGGCTACACCTTC

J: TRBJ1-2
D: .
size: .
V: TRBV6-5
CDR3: CASSRDRAGYTF
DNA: TGTGCCAGCAGCCGGGACCGTGCCGGCTACACCTTC

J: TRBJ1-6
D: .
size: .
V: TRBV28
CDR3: CASQAWWDFSSYNSPLHF
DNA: TGTGCCAGTCAAGCGTGGTGGGACTTTAGCTCCTATAATTCACCCCTCCACTTT

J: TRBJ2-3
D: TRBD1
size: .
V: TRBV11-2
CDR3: CASSTFRDRVGDTQYF
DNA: TGTGCCAGCAGCACGTTTCGGGACAGGGTAGGAGATACGCAGTATTTT

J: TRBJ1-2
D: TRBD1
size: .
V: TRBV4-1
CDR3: CASSPWDRGQGYTF
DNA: TGCGCCAGCAGCCCATGGGACAGGGGGCAGGGCTACACCTTC

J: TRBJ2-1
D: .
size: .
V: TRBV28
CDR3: CASSFGLPSYNEQFF
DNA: TGTGCCAGCAGTTTTGGATTGCCTTCCTACAATGAGCAGTTCTTC

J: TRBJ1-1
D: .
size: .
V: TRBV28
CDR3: CASSHLETEAFF
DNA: TGTGCCAGCAGCCACCTTGAAACTGAAGCTTTCTTT

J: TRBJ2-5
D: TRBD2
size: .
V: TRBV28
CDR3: CASSLHLAGASEQYF
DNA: TGTGCCAGCAGTTTACACCTAGCGGGAGCAAGTGAGCAGTACTTC

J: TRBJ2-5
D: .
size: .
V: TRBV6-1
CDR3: CASRTGRRHGTQYF
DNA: TGTGCCAGCAGAACGGGTCGAAGGCACGGGACCCAGTACTTC

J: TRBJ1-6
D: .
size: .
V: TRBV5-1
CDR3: CASSLGVRGSGSPLHF
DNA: TGCGCCAGCAGCTTGGGGGTCAGGGGATCGGGTTCACCCCTCCACTTT

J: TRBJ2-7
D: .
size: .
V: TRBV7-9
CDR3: CASSSALATYEQYF
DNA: TGTGCCAGCAGCTCCGCACTAGCCACCTACGAGCAGTACTTC

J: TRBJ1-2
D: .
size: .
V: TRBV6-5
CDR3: CASRQNYGYTF
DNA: TGTGCCAGTCGACAGAACTATGGCTACACCTTC

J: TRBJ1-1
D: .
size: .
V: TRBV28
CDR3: CASSIAGPPTGTEAFF
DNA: TGTGCCAGCAGCATAGCGGGACCTCCAACGGGGACTGAAGCTTTCTTT

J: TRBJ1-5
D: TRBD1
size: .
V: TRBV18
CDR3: CASSPDRVFQPQHF
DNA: TGTGCCAGCTCACCGGACAGGGTATTTCAGCCCCAGCATTTT

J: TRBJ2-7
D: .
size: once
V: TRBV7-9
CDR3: CASSPRLGTYEQYF
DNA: TGTGCCAGCAGCCCGCGACTCGGAACCTACGAGCAGTACTTC

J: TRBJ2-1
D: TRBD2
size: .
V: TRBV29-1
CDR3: CSVTPSGKRGEQFF
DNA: TGCAGCGTTACCCCAAGCGGGAAAAGGGGTGAGCAGTTCTTC

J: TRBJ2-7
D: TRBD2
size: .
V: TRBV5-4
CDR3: CASSRGTSGNSEQYF
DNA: TGTGCCAGCAGCCGTGGGACTAGCGGGAACTCCGAGCAGTACTTC

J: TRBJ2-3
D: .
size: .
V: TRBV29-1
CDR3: CSVETGTRGDTQYF
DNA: TGCAGCGTTGAAACCGGGACTCGAGGAGATACGCAGTATTTT

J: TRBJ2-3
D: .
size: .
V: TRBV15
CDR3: CATSRGDYGDTQYF
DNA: TGTGCCACCAGCAGGGGGGATTATGGGGATACGCAGTATTTT

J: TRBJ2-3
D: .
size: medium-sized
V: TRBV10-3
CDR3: CAIWQGTDTQYF
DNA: TGTGCCATCTGGCAGGGCACAGATACGCAGTATTTT

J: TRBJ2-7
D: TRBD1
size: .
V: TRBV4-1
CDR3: CASSPWTGFYEQYF
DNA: TGCGCCAGCAGCCCTTGGACAGGGTTCTACGAGCAGTACTTC